This TCR beta chain was documented in a study of T cell responses to AZD1222 COVID-19 vaccine. V lost 4 bases, J lost 4 bases, and 15 bases lay in between. The CDR3 runs to 14 residues. Looked up from germline, CDR1 is GTSNPN and CDR2 is SVGIG (reference sequence). Data came from immunoSEQ multiplex PCR; TCRdb stores just in-frame clones and leaves some out. Seen here are fewer than 100,000 clones, roughly 89% observed once, and the top ten hold roughly 12%. The source material was peripheral blood, sampled 28 days after the second AZD1222 dose. The rearrangement links TRBV30 to TRBJ2-3; D may correspond to TRBD1 or TRBD2 (6 bases each). This clonotype originated in an adult who received the AZD1222 COVID-19 vaccine. The chain's CDR3 is CAWNPGAAADTQYF. CDR3 sequence (DNA): TGTGCCTGGAATCCGGGGGCGGCGGCAGATACGCAGTATTTT.